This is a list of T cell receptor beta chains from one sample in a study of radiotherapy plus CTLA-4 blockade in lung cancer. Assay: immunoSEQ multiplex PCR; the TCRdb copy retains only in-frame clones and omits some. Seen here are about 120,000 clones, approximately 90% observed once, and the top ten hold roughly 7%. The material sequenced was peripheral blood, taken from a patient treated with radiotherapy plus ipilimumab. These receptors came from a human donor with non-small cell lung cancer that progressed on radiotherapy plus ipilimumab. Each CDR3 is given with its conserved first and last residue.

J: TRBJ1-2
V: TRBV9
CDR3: CASGSSSNYGYTF

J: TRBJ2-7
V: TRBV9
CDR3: CASSVAGWEYEQYF

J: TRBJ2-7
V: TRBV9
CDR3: CASSVGGGSQYEQYF

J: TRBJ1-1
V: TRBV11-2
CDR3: CASSLGSDRRAFF

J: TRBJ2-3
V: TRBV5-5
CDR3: CASSLTTDTQYF

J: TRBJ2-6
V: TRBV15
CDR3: CATSRDRPGGSGANVLTF

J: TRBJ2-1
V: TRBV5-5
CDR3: CASSSGQGHYNEQFF

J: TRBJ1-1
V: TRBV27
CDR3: CASNPTREGFAFF

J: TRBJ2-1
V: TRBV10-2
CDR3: CASSDLAGAPPYNEQFF

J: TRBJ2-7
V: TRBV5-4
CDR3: CASSFDLGQAAYEQYF

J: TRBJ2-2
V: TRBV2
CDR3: CASRRLAGGTGELFF

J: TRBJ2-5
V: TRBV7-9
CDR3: CASTHGSGTGHETQYF

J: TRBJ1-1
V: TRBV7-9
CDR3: CASSSIISDRSPFF

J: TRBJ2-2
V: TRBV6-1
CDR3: CASSGGGWTGELFF

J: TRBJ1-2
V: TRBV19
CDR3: CASSIAADYGYTF

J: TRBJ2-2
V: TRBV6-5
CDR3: CATMGASVGTGELFF

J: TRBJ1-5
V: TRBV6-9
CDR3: CASRGLAGGANQPQHF

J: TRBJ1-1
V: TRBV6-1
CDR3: CASSEATWGYEAFF

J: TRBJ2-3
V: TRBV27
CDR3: CASSPRQGGRTDTQYF

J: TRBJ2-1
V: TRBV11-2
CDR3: CASSYKAGISHEQFF

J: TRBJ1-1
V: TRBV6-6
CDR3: CASSYSGAPALGAFF

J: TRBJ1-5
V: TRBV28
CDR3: CASSSVLDRVDQPQHF

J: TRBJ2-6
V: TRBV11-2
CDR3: CASSLWGSEVANVLTF

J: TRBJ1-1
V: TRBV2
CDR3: CASSRDLNTEAFF

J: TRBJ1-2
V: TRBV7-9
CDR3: CASSLDGINYGYTF

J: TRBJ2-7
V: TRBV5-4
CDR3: CASSTKTPYVAPSSYEQYF

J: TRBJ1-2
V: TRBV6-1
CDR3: CASSPLRGYTF

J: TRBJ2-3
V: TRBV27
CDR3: CASDSLRARRMGTDTQYF

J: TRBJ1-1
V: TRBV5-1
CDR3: CASSLARQGGGTEAFF

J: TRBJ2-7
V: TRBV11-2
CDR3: CASSSSMDRYEQYF

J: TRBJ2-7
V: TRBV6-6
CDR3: CASTLQALRPREQYF

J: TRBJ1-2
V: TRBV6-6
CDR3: CASRLSGAWNYGYTF

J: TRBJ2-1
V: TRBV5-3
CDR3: CARSLGNFYNEQFF

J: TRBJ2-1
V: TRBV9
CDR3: CASSPRLAGASNEQFF

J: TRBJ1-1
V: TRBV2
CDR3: CASIGGIMNTEAFF

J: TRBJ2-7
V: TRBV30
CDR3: CAWRLRGASSYEQYF

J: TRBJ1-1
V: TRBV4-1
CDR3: CASSQEGRDTEAFF

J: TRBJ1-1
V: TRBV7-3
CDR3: CASSPHRVSKPTEAFF

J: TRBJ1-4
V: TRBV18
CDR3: CASSPLGQGATNEKLFF

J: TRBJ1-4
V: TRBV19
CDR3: CASSSTGSTNEKLFF

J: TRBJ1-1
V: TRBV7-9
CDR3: CASSQTGDWAFF

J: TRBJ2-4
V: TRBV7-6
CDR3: CASSLGWAGKGHKNIQYF

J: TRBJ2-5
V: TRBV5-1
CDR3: CASSGIDSSKETQYF

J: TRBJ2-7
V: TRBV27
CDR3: CASSSPGQASYEQYF

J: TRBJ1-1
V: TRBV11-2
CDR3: CASSSGQGLNTEAFF

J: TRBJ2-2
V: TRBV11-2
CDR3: CASSPPGLVSAGELFF

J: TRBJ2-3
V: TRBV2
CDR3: CASSFGQSSTDTQYF

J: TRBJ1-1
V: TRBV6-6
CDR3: CASSYSGRKTEAFF

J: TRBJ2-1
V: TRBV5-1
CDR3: CASSLKGNEQFF

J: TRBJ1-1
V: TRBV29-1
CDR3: CSAQPGTVNTEAFF

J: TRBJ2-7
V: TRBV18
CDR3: CASSPRDRGDEQYF